Following are 21 T cell receptor beta chains from one sample sequenced in a study of OX40 agonist ivuxolimab in advanced cancers. Libraries were prepared by immunoSEQ multiplex PCR; TCRdb keeps only in-frame clonotypes and omits some of them. The sample has 20,000 to 30,000 clones, roughly 93% seen once. Specimen: CD4+ or CD8+ T cells sorted from blood, collected in a trial of the OX40 agonist ivuxolimab. The source is an adult with an advanced solid tumor such as melanoma, head and neck, liver or kidney cancer.

This chain joins TRBV7-9 and TRBJ1-2; D unclear. CDR3 length: 11 residues. V shed 10 bases and J shed 0 bases, with 6 bases lying between them. Germline CDR1 SEHNR, CDR2 FQNEAQ (reference sequence). CDR3 region: CATYANYGYTF. The CDR3, as DNA: TGTGCCACGTACGCTAACTATGGCTACACCTTC.

This chain joins TRBV30 and TRBJ1-3, with a tentative D call TRBD1 (5 bases). Germline lookup yields CDR1 GTSNPN and CDR2 SVGIG (reference sequence). This CDR3 comprises 13 residues. Between the trimmed V and J ends, which lost 4 bases and 8 bases, there was a span of 15 bases. CDR3 sequence: CAWKRGRRDTIYF. The CDR3 DNA follows: TGTGCCTGGAAACGGGGCCGGAGGGACACCATATATTTT.

CDR3 in amino acids: CASSAPPAGVVNEQFF. The CDR3 DNA reads TGTGCCAGCAGCGCCCCCCCGGCGGGAGTGGTGAATGAGCAGTTCTTC. The genes are TRBV9 and TRBJ2-1; 7 positions match TRBD2. The J segment lost 7 bases and the V segment lost 3 bases, leaving 13 bases of the junction unmatched. Looked up from germline, CDR1 is SGDLS and CDR2 is YYNGEE. The CDR3 has 16 residues.

V usage is TRBV6-1 and J usage is TRBJ2-1; 12 positions agree with TRBD2. Trimming removed 10 bases from V and 3 bases from J; junction bases left unmatched: 4. The CDR3 runs 14 residues. Germline CDR1 reads MNHNS; CDR2 reads SASEGT. The CDR3 region is CAISGLAGYNEQFF. The CDR3, as DNA: TGTGCCATCTCGGGACTAGCGGGCTACAATGAGCAGTTCTTC.

This clone was found once. This sequence joins TRBV7-9 and TRBJ2-1, with 10 bases matching TRBD2. Trimming took 4 bases from V and 5 from J; bases not matched to a gene: 14. Germline V gives CDR1 SEHNR, CDR2 FQNEAQ (reference sequence). The length of the CDR3 is 18 residues. The CDR3: CASSSLVRLAGIDNEQFF. The CDR3 DNA is TGTGCCAGCAGCTCGCTAGTAAGACTAGCGGGTATAGACAATGAGCAGTTCTTC.

The V and J genes are TRBV4-1 and TRBJ2-5; 8 positions match TRBD1. Looked up from germline, CDR1 is MGHRA and CDR2 is YSYEKL. V lost 3 bases to trimming and J lost 5 bases; unmatched junction nucleotides: 5. The CDR3 sequence is 14 residues long. The CDR3 coding sequence is TGCGCCAGCAGCCAGGCGGACAGGGCTGAGACCCAGTACTTC. Translation gives CASSQADRAETQYF.

This chain joins TRBV4-1 and TRBJ2-3; 8 bases align to TRBD2. CDR3 length: 17 amino acids. J gave up 8 bases and V 0 bases, and 13 bases lay outside the gene matches. CDR1 MGHRA and CDR2 YSYEKL come from the germline V gene. The DNA for the CDR3 is TGCGCCAGCAGCCAAGATCGACTAGCGTTAGAAGGTGGTACGCAGTATTTT. Translating gives CASSQDRLALEGGTQYF.

The gene calls are TRBV5-1 and TRBJ1-3; D possibly corresponds to TRBD1 (5 bases). Germline V gives CDR1 SGHRS, CDR2 YFSETQ. Deletions cut 0 bases from V and 3 bases from J, with 7 bases between. The CDR3 runs 14 residues. The CDR3 spells CASSLAGLGNTIYF. As DNA, the CDR3 is TGCGCCAGCAGCTTGGCGGGGCTTGGAAACACCATATATTTT.

V is TRBV5-8 and J is TRBJ1-3; no clear D. Germline CDR1 reads SGHTS; CDR2 reads YDEGEE. V lost 4 bases and J 4 bases, leaving 15 bases between the germline ends. This CDR3 comprises 15 residues. This chain's CDR3 is CASSPESRAGNTIYF. The CDR3 bases are TGTGCCAGCAGCCCGGAATCGAGGGCCGGAAACACCATATATTTT. Using reference TRBV5-8 and TRBJ1-3 for the parts outside the CDR3, the full variable domain is EAGVTQSPTHLIKTRGQQATLRCSPISGHTSVYWYQQALGLGLQFLLWYDEGEERNRGNFPPRFSGRQFPNYSSELNVNALELEDSALYLCASSPESRAGNTIYFGEGSWLTVV.

V and J are TRBV27 and TRBJ2-7; weak D call: TRBD1 (7 bases). The CDR3 spans 13 residues. The germline V gene encodes CDR1 MNHEY and CDR2 SMNVEV (reference sequence). V lost 5 bases and J lost 3, with 11 bases in between. CDR3 coding DNA: TGTGCCAGCAGTCCAGGGGGAGGCTACGAGCAGTACTTC. Amino acid sequence: CASSPGGGYEQYF.

The chain links TRBV7-6 to TRBJ2-1; possibly TRBD1 for D (5 bases). The CDR3 has 13 amino acids. V was shortened by 6 bases and J by 5 bases, with 11 bases between the two germline ends. The germline CDR1 and CDR2 sequences are SGHVS and FNYEAQ. CDR3 coding DNA: TGTGCCAGCAGTCTCTCAGGGAACAATGAGCAGTTCTTC. It yields the protein CASSLSGNNEQFF.

CDR3 loop: CASIDRGRNANTGELFF. The CDR3 DNA sequence: TGTGCCAGTATCGACAGGGGGCGAAACGCGAACACCGGGGAGCTGTTTTTT. This chain connects TRBV19 to TRBJ2-2; 10 nucleotides align to TRBD1. The CDR3 runs 17 residues. CDR1 and CDR2 (germline): LNHDA, SQIVND (reference sequence). Germline trimming cut 7 bases from V and 0 bases from J; bases unmatched to any gene: 8.

The J gene is TRBJ2-7, the V gene TRBV18; D gene uncertain. The CDR3 contains 14 residues. Trimming left V 5 bases short and J 2 bases short, with 13 bases between. The germline CDR1 and CDR2 sequences are KGHSH and LQKENI. CDR3 sequence (DNA): TGTGCCAGCTCAACCCAGGACGGAGCCTACGAGCAGTACTTC. It is translated as CASSTQDGAYEQYF.

This clone has just one count. The chain uses TRBV11-3 and TRBJ1-4; D remains unclear. The ends were cut back, 1 base at V and 5 bases at J, with 8 bases in the middle. CDR3 length equals 14 residues. CDR1 is SGHNT and CDR2 is YENEEA in the germline V gene. CDR3 residues: CASSLGGINEKLFF. CDR3 DNA sequence: TGTGCCAGCAGCTTAGGAGGGATCAATGAAAAACTGTTTTTT.

The rearrangement joins TRBV11-3 to TRBJ2-2; D may be TRBD2 (6 bases). Germline V CDR1 and CDR2: SGHNT, YENEEA. V lost 1 base to trimming and J lost 5 bases, with 8 bases between them. This CDR3 contains 14 residues. The CDR3 protein is CASSLGTTTGELFF. CDR3 DNA: TGTGCCAGCAGCTTAGGGACTACTACCGGGGAGCTGTTTTTT.

The chain joins TRBV14 to TRBJ1-2; tentative D call: TRBD1 (6 bases). CDR1 and CDR2 from the germline V gene are SGHDN and FVKESK. V shed 4 bases and J shed 2 bases, with 8 bases lying between them. The CDR3 has 13 amino acids. Here the CDR3 reads CASSLTGNYGYTF. Written as DNA, the CDR3 is TGTGCCAGCAGCCTTACAGGGAACTATGGCTACACCTTC.

V is TRBV2 and J is TRBJ2-1; D possibly corresponds to TRBD2 (6 bases). V lost 1 base and J lost 7, with 14 bases in between. The germline CDR1 and CDR2 sequences are SNHLY and FYNNEI. This CDR3 spans 15 amino acids. As DNA, the CDR3 is TGTGCCAGCAGTGAAGGGGGGGTTAGAGGGAATGAGCAGTTCTTC. Its translation: CASSEGGVRGNEQFF.

The chain couples TRBV6-1 to TRBJ1-2; no clear D. Germline V gives CDR1 MNHNS, CDR2 SASEGT. Trimming removed 2 bases at V and 2 bases at J, with 18 bases between. This CDR3 contains 17 residues. This CDR3 is CASSEKVVTSRNYGYTF. The CDR3, as DNA: TGTGCCAGCAGTGAAAAGGTCGTGACAAGCCGGAACTATGGCTACACCTTC.

The chain uses TRBV7-2 and TRBJ1-2, with D possibly TRBD1 on 5 matching bases. Germline loops: CDR1 SGHTA, CDR2 FQGNSA. V dropped 3 bases and J dropped 4 bases, with 9 bases sitting between them. CDR3 length: 13 amino acids. The CDR3 nucleotides are TGTGCCAGCAGCTTGTCGGGGCCCTATGGCTACACCTTC. Residues: CASSLSGPYGYTF.

The chain employs TRBV11-2 and TRBJ2-7, with D unresolved. V dropped 2 bases and J dropped 3 bases, with 11 bases sitting between them. Germline-derived CDR1 and CDR2 are SGHAT and FQNNGV. The CDR3 covers 14 residues. As DNA, the CDR3 is TGTGCCAGCAGCTTATCTTTCTCCGGCTACGAGCAGTACTTC. This gives the protein CASSLSFSGYEQYF.

This clone has just one count. J is TRBJ1-4 and V is TRBV11-3, with 11 bases lining up with TRBD1. The germline V gene has CDR1 SGHNT and CDR2 YENEEA. This CDR3 comprises 17 residues. V dropped 5 bases and J dropped 1; count of bases not matched to a gene: 6. CDR3 region: CASSLGQGARTNEKLFF. CDR3 sequence (DNA): TGTGCCAGCAGCCTCGGACAGGGGGCGCGAACTAATGAAAAACTGTTTTTT.